This TCR beta chain was retrieved from a study of tumor-infiltrating lymphocytes in primary liver carcinoma. Study as a whole: Staging of the tumors gave T1-T3 N0M0, with widths of roughly 4 to 11 cm. Study-level points and caveats: Compared with tumor region pairs, tumor-adjacent and tumor-blood pairs overlapped less. Compared with blood, tumor repertoires held significantly more in their top 250 clones.

The approximately 17-32 mg bulk tissue piece was not sorted before simultaneous RNA and DNA extraction. TCR beta cDNA was prepared out of roughly 490 ng total RNA by means of a constant-region primer. For TCR beta, libraries were produced by three nested multiplex PCR rounds using slightly modified ARM-PCR. Running about 11 cycles apiece, the first two PCR rounds relied on TRBV1-TRBV30 forward primers together with a C-beta reverse primer. TCRdb re-called the multiplex PCR reads through MiXCR, storing one row per CDR3 protein. The data show around 35,000 distinct CDR3 sequences, more than 60% seen once. This clonotype occurred once. Its antigen is unknown. This CDR3 contains 15 residues. The V gene's germline CDR1 is MNHNS and CDR2 SASEGT. V shed 1 base, J shed 4 bases, and the junction held 4 bases outside the gene matches.

V gene TRBV6-1 combines with J gene TRBJ2-1; 7 nucleotides align to TRBD2. The TCR comes from a man aged 35 to 55 with primary liver carcinoma and hepatitis B virus infection. Sequenced: tumor-adjacent normal liver tissue. CDR3 nucleotide sequence: TGTGCCAGCAGTGAAGGAACGGGAGGTTACAATGAGCAGTTCTTC. Encoded protein: CASSEGTGGYNEQFF.